This T cell receptor beta chain was identified in a study of beta chain features in type 1 diabetes. Whole-study results and caveats: Moderate but significant shortening of TCRB CDR3s was recorded in all four CD4+ subsets from Type 1 diabetes patients. Patients with type 1 diabetes showed fewer VDJ junction insertions and more deletions.

The germline V gene encodes CDR1 MNHEY and CDR2 SMNVEV (reference sequence). CDR3 length: 15 residues. Trimming took off 0 bases at V and 2 bases at J, with 10 bases between the two ends. Turning to this clone: What it recognizes is unknown.

The isolated RNA, all of it, was reverse transcribed, so expressed TCRB transcripts were what got sequenced. Assay: immunoSEQ multiplex PCR; the TCRdb copy retains only in-frame clones and omits some. The sample yields 160,000 or so clones, 6.5% to 10% seen once. The TCR was taken from a young woman with type 1 diabetes. This chain links TRBV27 with TRBJ1-1; the D gene is possibly TRBD1 (5 bases). Sequencing was done on a sample of central memory CD4+ T cells from blood. The CDR3 DNA sequence: TGTGCCAGCAGTTTATCACCTGGGGCCAACACTGAAGCTTTCTTT. This codes for CASSLSPGANTEAFF.